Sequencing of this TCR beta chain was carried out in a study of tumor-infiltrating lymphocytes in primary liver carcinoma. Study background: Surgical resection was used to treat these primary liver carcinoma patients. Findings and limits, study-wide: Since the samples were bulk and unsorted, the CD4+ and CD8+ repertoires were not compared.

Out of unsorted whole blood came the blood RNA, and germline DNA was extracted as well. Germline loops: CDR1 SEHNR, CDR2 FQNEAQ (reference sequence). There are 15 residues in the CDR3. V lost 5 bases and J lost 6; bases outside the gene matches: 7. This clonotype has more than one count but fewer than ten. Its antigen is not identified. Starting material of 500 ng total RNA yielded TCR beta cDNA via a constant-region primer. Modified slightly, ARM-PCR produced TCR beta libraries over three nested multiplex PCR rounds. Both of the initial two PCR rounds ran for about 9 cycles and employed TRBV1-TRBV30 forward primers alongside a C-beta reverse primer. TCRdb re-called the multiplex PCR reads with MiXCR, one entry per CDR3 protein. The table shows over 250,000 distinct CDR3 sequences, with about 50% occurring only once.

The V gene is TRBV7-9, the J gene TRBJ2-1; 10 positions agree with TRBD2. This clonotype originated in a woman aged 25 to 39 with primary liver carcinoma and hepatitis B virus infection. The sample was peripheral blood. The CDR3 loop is CASSPRVAGGNEQFF. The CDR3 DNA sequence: TGTGCCAGCAGCCCCCGGGTAGCGGGAGGCAATGAGCAGTTCTTC. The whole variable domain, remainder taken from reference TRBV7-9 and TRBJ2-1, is DTGVSQNPRHKITKRGQNVTFRCDPISEHNRLYWYRQTLGQGPEFLTYFQNEAQLEKSRLLSDRFSAERPKGSFSTLEIQRTEQGDSAMYLCASSPRVAGGNEQFFGPGTRLTVL.